This T cell receptor (beta chain) is from a study of memory CD4+ T cells and cytomegalovirus serostatus. Only in-frame clones appear in the TCRdb table, and some are missing; sequencing was by immunoSEQ multiplex PCR. Of 65,000 to 95,000 clones listed, over 80% were seen once; the top ten hold around 0.8%. Single viable CD3+CD4+CD8-CD45RO+ cells were sorted as the memory CD4+ T cells. The receptor comes from an adult in good health and CMV-seronegative. The sequenced sample was memory CD4+ T cells from blood.

CDR3 in amino acids: CASSRDSHPSYEQYF. For the CDR3, the DNA is TGTGCCAGCAGCCGGGACAGCCATCCCTCCTACGAGCAGTACTTC. V gene TRBV11-2 combines with J gene TRBJ2-7; 7 nucleotides agree with TRBD1. This CDR3 spans 15 amino acids. The V segment lost 5 bases and the J segment 0 bases; nucleotides outside the gene matches: 7. Germline assignment: CDR1 SGHAT and CDR2 FQNNGV.